The table lists the clone carrying this TCR beta chain with a few counts. Its antigen is not known. This record belongs to a study of T cells after yellow fever vaccination. Notes on the study in general: Detected again after the booster were most primary-vaccination clones, at approximately 95% CD4 and 88% CD8. Although most clonotypes did not, a small share appeared in both CD4 and CD8 compartments. Abundant contaminating clonotypes from the bulk population could appear in FACS-sorted repertoires.

The V segment lost 6 bases and the J segment 0 bases; nucleotides outside the gene matches: 11. Germline lookup yields CDR1 SGHAT and CDR2 FQDESV (reference sequence). The CDR3 covers 17 residues. MiXCR was run by TCRdb on the 5' RACE reads, yielding one entry per CDR3 protein. There are hundreds of thousands of distinct CDR3 sequences in the sample; roughly 11% occur only once, and more than 15% lies in the top ten. Specimen: PBMCs, collected on the day of the first yellow fever vaccination. The receptor was isolated from a man between 18 and 35 years old who received the YFV17D yellow fever vaccine. The V and J genes are TRBV11-1 and TRBJ2-1, with 7 bases identical to TRBD1. The CDR3 DNA sequence: TGTGCCAGCAGTCCATACCCGACAGGGAGCTCCTACAATGAGCAGTTCTTC. Residues: CASSPYPTGSSYNEQFF.